A selection of T cell receptor beta chains follows, all from one sample in a study of identical twins. In TCRdb, the 5' RACE reads were re-called with MiXCR into one record per CDR3 protein. The repertoire has 300,000 to 400,000 distinct CDR3 sequences, over 9% of them found once; the top ten carry 6% to 9%. The same data also contributed to another study, on yellow fever vaccine responses in identical twins.

The sample consisted of CD8+ T cells sorted from blood. These receptor sequences come from a young woman in good health. The CDR3 runs from the conserved cysteine through the conserved F or W. A D gene is named only where the DNA matches it firmly. Expanded clones get a size class; other rows say once, few or many, or leave the size out.

J gene | clone size | V gene | D gene | CDR3 protein | CDR3 DNA
TRBJ1-5 | few | TRBV4-1 | - | CASASVPNQPQHF | TGCGCCAGTGCCTCTGTCCCAAATCAGCCCCAGCATTTT
TRBJ2-3 | - | TRBV7-9 | - | CASREGHSDTQYF | TGTGCCAGCAGAGAGGGGCATTCAGATACGCAGTATTTT
TRBJ1-2 | few | TRBV24-1 | TRBD1 | CATSGDDRGLPYGYTF | TGTGCCACCAGTGGCGACGACAGGGGGCTACCCTATGGCTACACCTTC
TRBJ2-7 | - | TRBV9 | - | CASSVGDGAEQYF | TGTGCCAGCAGCGTTGGCGACGGGGCCGAGCAGTACTTC
TRBJ2-7 | - | TRBV11-2 | - | CASSSPGLSYEQYF | TGTGCCAGCAGCTCCCCGGGACTTTCCTACGAGCAGTACTTC
TRBJ1-1 | many | TRBV20-1 | TRBD1 | CSAKTGDTEAFF | TGCAGCGCAAAAACAGGGGACACTGAAGCTTTCTTT
TRBJ2-1 | many | TRBV12-3/TRBV12-4 | TRBD1 | CASRRQGREQFF | TGTGCCAGCAGGCGACAGGGCCGAGAGCAGTTCTTC
TRBJ1-1 | - | TRBV11-3 | - | CASSLGDRGSEAFF | TGTGCCAGCAGCTTAGGAGACAGAGGATCTGAAGCTTTCTTT
TRBJ2-7 | many | TRBV7-9 | - | CASSLILTYEQYF | TGTGCCAGCAGCTTAATCTTGACCTACGAGCAGTACTTC
TRBJ2-2 | - | TRBV12-3/TRBV12-4 | - | CASAGRETGELFF | TGTGCCAGCGCGGGTAGGGAGACCGGGGAGCTGTTTTTT